The next 27 T cell receptor beta chains were all read from a single sample in a study of tumor and adjacent non-tumor tissue in lung cancer. No cell sorting was done before RNA was extracted from the tissue. TCRbeta libraries were built with three rounds of nested PCR, modified from ARM-PCR. Using its own MiXCR run on the multiplex PCR reads, TCRdb lists one record per CDR3 protein. The sample holds 60,000 to 85,000 distinct CDR3 sequences; under 80% are singletons and the top ten take 10% to 15%. Sequencing used lung tumor tissue. The origin of the receptors is a woman aged 50 to 60 with non-small cell lung cancer.

The sample holds one count of this clonotype. The conserved closing phenylalanine or tryptophan is absent in this CDR3, likely reflecting a read error. The rearrangement links TRBV5-1 to TRBJ1-6; 8 bases fit TRBD1. The CDR3 is 14 amino acids. Germline V gene sequence: CDR1 SGHRS, CDR2 YFSETQ. The DNA of the CDR3 is TGCGTCAGCAGCCCTGGACAGGGCAGAGAGCCCCTCCACTTA. Translated, it gives CVSSPGQGREPLHL.

For this clonotype: Since no conserved phenylalanine or tryptophan closes the CDR3, a read error is the likely cause. The genes are TRBV11-3 and TRBJ2-3, with 7 bases identical to TRBD2. CDR3 size: 16 residues. Germline loops: CDR1 SGHNT, CDR2 YENEEA. CDR3 sequence reads: CASRLGRRESADTQYI. DNA for the CDR3: TGTGCTAGCAGGTTAGGACGGCGGGAGAGTGCAGATACGCAGTATATT.

On this clonotype itself: A read error may account for a junction end that differs from germline. CDR3 sequence (DNA): TGTGCCACCACACGACAGGGGGCAACCTACGAGCAGTATTTC. Amino acid sequence: CATTRQGATYEQYF. The gene calls are TRBV28 and TRBJ2-7; TRBD1 matches at 10 bases. The germline V gene has CDR1 MDHEN and CDR2 SYDVKM. CDR3 length: 14 amino acids.

Of note for this clonotype: The CDR3 carries no conserved terminal phenylalanine or tryptophan, so it likely arises from a read error. The V call is TRBV12-3 or TRBV12-4, the J call TRBJ1-2; tentative D call: TRBD1 (5 bases). The CDR3 totals 16 residues. The V and J ends lost 0 bases and 0 bases respectively, with 11 bases between them. In nucleotides, the CDR3 is TGTGCCAGCAGTTTAGCGCGGGGCAGGACTAACTATGGCTACACCTCA. Translating it yields CASSLARGRTNYGYTS.

Concerning this clonotype itself: Compared with germline, one end of the junction differs, possibly owing to a read error. The gene calls are TRBV5-4 and TRBJ2-6; 13 bases match TRBD2. Looked up from germline, CDR1 is SGHNT and CDR2 is YYREEE (reference sequence). The length of the CDR3 is 18 residues. CDR3 residues: CASNSAGLAGPGANVLIF. CDR3 DNA sequence: TGTGCCAGCAACAGTGCGGGACTAGCGGGACCTGGGGCCAACGTCCTGATTTTC.

In the case of this clonotype: Possible read error: a much larger clone is one base away. This chain uses TRBV7-9 with TRBJ2-7; the D gene is possibly TRBD2 (6 bases). Germline V gene data show CDR1 as SEHNR and CDR2 as FQNEAQ (reference sequence). The CDR3 runs to 15 residues. With 9 bases removed from V and 3 bases from J, the gap between germline ends came to 21 bases. CDR3 sequence reads: CARSPGGRRNYEQYF. The CDR3 bases are TGTGCCAGAAGCCCCGGGGGTCGGCGTAACTACGAGCAGTACTTC. Complete variable domain (other parts from reference TRBV7-9 and TRBJ2-7): DTGVSQNPRHKITKRGQNVTFRCDPISEHNRLYWYRQTLGQGPEFLTYFQNEAQLEKSRLLSDRFSAERPKGSFSTLEIQRTEQGDSAMYLCARSPGGRRNYEQYFGPGTRLTVT.

For this clonotype: This could be a read error, since a much larger clone is one nucleotide away. The V call is TRBV28, the J call TRBJ2-1; 8 bases are shared with TRBD1. The CDR3 is 13 residues long. V lost 8 bases and J lost 7; bases outside the gene matches: 7. Germline loops: CDR1 MDHEN, CDR2 SYDVKM. The DNA for the CDR3 is TGTGCCAGCTTGGACAGGGATAAGAATGAGCAGTTCTTC. Protein product: CASLDRDKNEQFF.

About this clonotype: No conserved phenylalanine or tryptophan is present at the end of the CDR3, so a read error is the likely explanation. The chain is built from TRBV4-1 and TRBJ1-1; D is undetermined. Per germline, CDR1 MGHRA and CDR2 YSYEKL. The CDR3 is made up of 14 amino acids. The DNA for the CDR3 is TGCGCCAGCAGCCAAGAAAGCCTGAACACTAAAGCTTTCTGT. This gives the protein CASSQESLNTKAFC.

Worth noting for this clonotype: At one end the junction does not follow the germline gene, possibly because of a read error. The chain links TRBV4-1 to TRBJ1-2, with 10 nucleotides matching TRBD1. Germline values: CDR1 MGHRA, CDR2 YSYEKL. There are 16 residues in the CDR3. The DNA of the CDR3 is TGCGCCAGCAACCAAGATAGGGACAGGGGAAGGATTAGCTACACCTTC. Protein: CASNQDRDRGRISYTF.

The CDR3 DNA reads TGTGCCAGCAGCCAAGAAAGACTAGCGGGTTGTAATGAGCAGTTCTTC. Amino acids: CASSQERLAGCNEQFF. The chain carries TRBV4-2 and TRBJ2-1; 10 nucleotides line up with TRBD2. V shed 0 bases and J 7 bases; nucleotides not matched to a gene: 6. This CDR3 comprises 16 residues. Germline CDR1 LGHNA, CDR2 YNFKEQ.

There are many counts of this clonotype. This chain links TRBV11-3 with TRBJ2-7, with D tentatively TRBD2 (5 bases). The V and J ends lost 2 bases and 6 bases respectively, with 11 bases between them. Germline V CDR1 and CDR2: SGHNT, YENEEA. The CDR3 spans 13 residues. The CDR3: CASSLTPSGEQYF. The CDR3 coding sequence is TGTGCCAGCAGCTTAACACCCAGCGGCGAGCAGTACTTC.

On this clonotype: The CDR3 does not end in the conserved phenylalanine or tryptophan, so this is likely a read error. The chain couples TRBV29-1 to TRBJ2-5; no clear D. Germline V lookup: CDR1 SQVTM, CDR2 ANQGSEA. This CDR3 is built from 12 residues. The CDR3 sequence: CTTGNGEETQYL. The CDR3 DNA is TGCACTACCGGTAACGGAGAAGAGACCCAGTACCTC.

The chain has TRBV4-2 and TRBJ2-7; 7 bases line up with TRBD2. V shed 7 bases and J 6 bases; nucleotides not matched to a gene: 15. The CDR3 contains 15 residues. Germline V gives CDR1 LGHNA, CDR2 YNFKEQ. The CDR3 DNA sequence: TGTGCCAGCATCCATGATGCTGGCGGGAGTCTCGAGCAGTACTTC. Translation gives CASIHDAGGSLEQYF.

In the case of this clonotype: The CDR3 ends on some other residue instead of the conserved phenylalanine or tryptophan, so this is likely a read error. The chain couples TRBV6-5 to TRBJ2-7, with 11 bases matching TRBD2. Germline loops: CDR1 MNHEY, CDR2 SVGAGI. CDR3 size: 15 residues. The CDR3 protein is CVSSRTSGRSYEQYY. In nucleotides, the CDR3 is TGTGTCAGCAGTCGGACTAGCGGGCGATCCTACGAACAGTACTAC.

Details on this clonotype: The junction and the germline gene differ at one end; a read error may be behind it. V and J are TRBV28 and TRBJ1-1; D remains ambiguous. The CDR3 spans 13 residues. Germline loops: CDR1 MDHEN, CDR2 SYDVKM. The CDR3 loop reads CTSSFQLGTEAFF. Here the CDR3 DNA reads TGTACCAGCAGTTTCCAATTGGGAACTGAAGCTTTCTTT.

This sequence joins TRBV6-5 and TRBJ1-5; the match to TRBD1 covers 9 bases. The V gene's germline CDR1 is MNHEY and CDR2 SVGAGI. The CDR3 runs 14 residues. V gave up 6 bases and J gave up 7 bases; unmatched junction bases: 7. The CDR3 sequence: CASSSTGGGQPQHF. The CDR3 region has the DNA TGTGCCAGCAGCAGTACAGGGGGCGGCCAGCCCCAGCATTTT.

About this clonotype itself: Mismatch with germline at one junction end may stem from a read error. The chain uses TRBV6-1 and TRBJ2-1, with D unclear. This CDR3 contains 13 residues. Germline values: CDR1 MNHNS, CDR2 SASEGT. As DNA, the CDR3 is TGTACCAGCAGCGAAAGGGATAACAATGAGCAGTTCTTC. Protein: CTSSERDNNEQFF.

In regard to this clonotype: At one end the junction does not follow the germline gene, possibly because of a read error. V and J are TRBV7-9 and TRBJ2-7; D gene ambiguous. The CDR3 is 14 amino acids. Looked up from germline, CDR1 is SEHNR and CDR2 is FQNEAQ (reference sequence). The CDR3 loop is CSSSLEVAVDEQYF. CDR3 in DNA: TGTTCCAGCAGCTTAGAGGTGGCAGTCGACGAGCAGTACTTC.

About this clonotype itself: Here the CDR3 omits its conserved ending phenylalanine or tryptophan, so a read error is the likely source. It is unclear where the CDR3 begins or ends on the DNA, so no DNA is shown, and the CDR3 is as TCRdb lists it. V is TRBV6-1 and J is TRBJ2-7. The CDR3 has 12 amino acids, counting both end residues. Per the germline V gene, CDR1 is MNHNS and CDR2 is SASEGT. CDR3: CASSGLLRAGYS.

To note about this clonotype: Its ends do not fully match the called genes, so a read error is possible. The rearrangement uses TRBV11-2 and TRBJ1-5; D is uncertain. The CDR3 spans 14 residues. Germline values: CDR1 SGHAT, CDR2 FQNNGV. The CDR3 region has the DNA TGTGCCAGTAATACCGGGCGACGAAATCAGCACCAGCATTTT. It translates to CASNTGRRNQHQHF.

This sequence joins TRBV7-9 and TRBJ2-7, with unresolved D. Per the germline V gene, CDR1 is SEHNR and CDR2 is FQNEAQ (reference sequence). V was shortened by 7 bases and J by 3 bases, with 13 bases between the two germline ends. The CDR3 runs to 13 residues. In nucleotides, the CDR3 is TGTGCCAGCACAAATGGATGGGACTACGAGCAGTACTTC. Its translation is CASTNGWDYEQYF.

A remark on this clonotype: Its ends do not fully match the called genes, so a read error is possible. The rearrangement joins TRBV4-1 to TRBJ2-7; tentative D call: TRBD2 (6 bases). The germline CDR1 and CDR2 sequences are MGHRA and YSYEKL. CDR3 length: 17 amino acids. In DNA, the CDR3 is TGCGCCAGCAGCCAAGAGTACGGGAGTAGCCCGGGCTACGAACAGTACTTC. It is translated as CASSQEYGSSPGYEQYF.

By its share, this clonotype is large. J is TRBJ2-7 and V is TRBV28, with 8 bases that match TRBD2. This CDR3 has 15 amino acids. V lost 5 bases, J lost 5 bases, and 11 bases stayed unmatched. Per germline, CDR1 MDHEN and CDR2 SYDVKM. CDR3 DNA: TGTGCCAGCAGTCGTCAGCGGGAGCGGAGCGACGAGCAGTACTTC. Translated, it gives CASSRQRERSDEQYF. Supplemented by reference TRBV28 and TRBJ2-7, the full variable domain reads DVKVTQSSRYLVKRTGEKVFLECVQDMDHENMFWYRQDPGLGLRLIYFSYDVKMKEKGDIPEGYSVSREKKERFSLILESASTNQTSMYLCASSRQRERSDEQYFGPGTRLTVT.

Concerning this clonotype itself: The germline gene is not matched at one end of the junction; a read error may be the cause. This rearrangement joins TRBV28 to TRBJ2-7; D might be TRBD2 (5 bases). Germline V lookup: CDR1 MDHEN, CDR2 SYDVKM. The CDR3 loop spans 15 amino acids. CDR3 loop: CANSRQWERSDEQYF. The CDR3, as DNA: TGTGCCAACAGTCGTCAATGGGAGCGGAGCGACGAGCAGTACTTC. Complete variable domain (other parts from reference TRBV28 and TRBJ2-7): DVKVTQSSRYLVKRTGEKVFLECVQDMDHENMFWYRQDPGLGLRLIYFSYDVKMKEKGDIPEGYSVSREKKERFSLILESASTNQTSMYLCANSRQWERSDEQYFGPGTRLTVT.

The table lists this clonotype with a count of one. No conserved phenylalanine or tryptophan ends this CDR3, so it is likely a read error. The gene calls are TRBV10-1 and TRBJ2-5; D ambiguous. The CDR3 spans 11 residues. V was trimmed by 3 bases and J by 5 bases, leaving 4 bases between them. Germline V gene sequence: CDR1 WNHNN, CDR2 SYGVQD (reference sequence). CDR3 residues: CASSDGETQYL. The CDR3 DNA follows: TGCGCCAGCAGTGACGGTGAGACCCAGTACTTG.

The V call is TRBV6-1, the J call TRBJ2-5; 9 bases match TRBD2. V trimming: 8 bases; J trimming: 7 bases; junction bases outside the gene matches: 14. Germline lookup yields CDR1 MNHNS and CDR2 SASEGT. The CDR3 loop spans 15 amino acids. The CDR3 DNA follows: TGTGCCAGCGGCCCACTAGCGGGCGAGGGGGGGACCCAGTACTTC. It is translated as CASGPLAGEGGTQYF.

A remark on this clonotype: The CDR3 end shows no conserved phenylalanine or tryptophan, and so a read error is likely. This sequence joins TRBV6-2 or TRBV6-3 and TRBJ2-7, with D uncertain. Germline lookup yields CDR1 MNHEY and CDR2 SVGEGT. The CDR3 totals 14 residues. CDR3 sequence (DNA): TGTGCTAGCAGTTACTCCCCTGAGTCCTACGAGCAGTACATC. Translated, it gives CASSYSPESYEQYI.